A selection of T cell receptor beta chains follows, all from one sample in a study of cytomegalovirus exposure and HLA in healthy donors. The assay was immunoSEQ multiplex PCR, and TCRdb's table has in-frame clones only and misses some. The sample lists roughly 260,000 clones, approximately 87% occurring once. The sample was PBMCs. The receptors stem from a man younger than 35 in good health and CMV-seronegative. Each CDR3 is given without its conserved first and last residue.

j_call | v_call | cdr3_aa
TRBJ2-5 | TRBV6-6 | ASRGQLQETQY
TRBJ2-2 | TRBV2 | ASSPSANTGELF
TRBJ2-1 | TRBV30 | AWASGRPPYNEQF
TRBJ1-1 | TRBV5-1 | ASRVRGDTEAF
TRBJ2-7 | TRBV5-6 | ASSPLDRDVGEQY
TRBJ2-7 | TRBV28 | ASSPPRMEVRYEQY
TRBJ2-1 | TRBV4-1 | ASSQVRSEFWQF
TRBJ2-5 | TRBV6-6 | ASSPQDRAGETQY
TRBJ2-2 | TRBV5-6 | ASRGGPGELF
TRBJ1-1 | TRBV6-1 | ASSQQGGNTEAF
TRBJ2-7 | TRBV7-9 | ASTVGSGGAHEQY
TRBJ2-3 | TRBV7-2 | ASSSGLAGVGTQY
TRBJ1-6 | TRBV6-5 | ASSSSLDNSPLH
TRBJ2-7 | TRBV6-6 | ASSSSGTGRYEQY
TRBJ2-7 | TRBV18 | ASSSGQVSEQY
TRBJ2-5 | TRBV5-4 | ASSLELAGRETQY
TRBJ1-2 | TRBV15 | ATSRGPEPNYGYT
TRBJ1-2 | TRBV6-6 | ASSSLDSGIWGYT
TRBJ2-1 | TRBV28 | ASSPSEATGEQF
TRBJ1-6 | TRBV27 | ASSPTSTGLDSPLH
TRBJ2-7 | TRBV18 | ASSQLQSSYEQY
TRBJ2-2 | TRBV7-7 | ASSFSAGYTGELF
TRBJ2-3 | TRBV4-3 | ASSQERRSTDTQY
TRBJ2-2 | TRBV16 | ASSLSGGHGELF
TRBJ1-4 | TRBV27 | ASSLGTGVSANEKLF
TRBJ2-5 | TRBV29-1 | SVKLAGGLYETQY
TRBJ1-6 | TRBV4-1 | ASSQRLGQGNSPLH
TRBJ2-7 | TRBV19 | ASSARRSSYEQY
TRBJ1-1 | TRBV5-5 | ASSRGDSEAF
TRBJ2-7 | TRBV5-1 | ASSLATGSSYEQY
TRBJ1-5 | TRBV30 | AWRPDRDGNQPQH
TRBJ1-6 | TRBV5-1 | ASTSTGQGGNSPLH
TRBJ1-5 | TRBV28 | ASSLYNGTGASINQPQH
TRBJ1-2 | TRBV27 | ASGLAQRTGVRYGYT
TRBJ2-3 | TRBV20-1 | SALITDTQY
TRBJ1-5 | TRBV9 | ASGEGLDQPQH
TRBJ2-7 | TRBV5-6 | ASSLADLERAYEQY
TRBJ2-1 | TRBV19 | ASSMLAGADEQF
TRBJ2-7 | TRBV7-6 | ASSLTGGSYEQY
TRBJ2-7 | TRBV27 | ASSPDSGGTYEQY
TRBJ2-7 | TRBV18 | ASSRGRNEQY
TRBJ2-1 | TRBV28 | ASTDRGKKQF
TRBJ1-3 | TRBV6-5 | ASRSEDFSGNTIY
TRBJ1-2 | TRBV19 | ASSIDKNIPNYGYT
TRBJ2-7 | TRBV7-3 | ASSLSREAHEQY
TRBJ2-1 | TRBV7-2 | ASSQPDREPSYNEQF
TRBJ2-3 | TRBV10-1 | ASSVNPPGLAGGPSTDTQY
TRBJ1-6 | TRBV6-1 | ASNFSPSYNSPLH
TRBJ1-2 | TRBV27 | ASSPLGPHGYT
TRBJ2-5 | TRBV4-2 | ASSQDFSGRSETQY
TRBJ2-7 | TRBV6-1 | ASTRRGLEYEQY
TRBJ2-5 | TRBV27 | ASRRDREETQY
TRBJ2-7 | TRBV28 | ASSLGTSGSYEQY
TRBJ2-3 | TRBV10-3 | AINTDRGKDTQY
TRBJ1-5 | TRBV6-1 | ASSASYRSNSNQPQH
TRBJ2-4 | TRBV5-1 | ASSWGTGDIQY
TRBJ2-1 | TRBV27 | ASRYTGTSVYNEQF